This TCR beta chain was sequenced in a study of blood T cell repertoires in COVID-19. Overall study: Acute and convalescent COVID-19 samples came from the United States, Italy and Spain. Sample material is recorded as cDNA or gDNA derived from T cells, B-cell-depleted T cells, or PBMCs.

Original handling: Using reference gene primer amplification, nucleated cell counts were estimated. Generated by immunoSEQ multiplex PCR, the TCRdb table keeps only in-frame clones and is missing some. V and J calls and clone size come straight from that table; D and trimming were deduced from the DNA. This sample has fewer than 60,000 clones, with roughly 88% found just once. Trimming cost V 5 bases and J 6 bases; bases outside gene matches: 4. This CDR3 is 13 amino acids long. Germline V lookup: CDR1 MNHEY, CDR2 SVGEGT. The rearrangement joins TRBV6-2 or TRBV6-3 to TRBJ2-1; 7 bases fit TRBD2. This TCR derives from a human donor with active COVID-19. The donor label of this sample is uncertain. The sample taken for sequencing was peripheral blood. The CDR3 bases are TGTGCCAGCAGTAGGGACTATCTCAATGAGCAGTTCTTC. The encoded protein is CASSRDYLNEQFF.